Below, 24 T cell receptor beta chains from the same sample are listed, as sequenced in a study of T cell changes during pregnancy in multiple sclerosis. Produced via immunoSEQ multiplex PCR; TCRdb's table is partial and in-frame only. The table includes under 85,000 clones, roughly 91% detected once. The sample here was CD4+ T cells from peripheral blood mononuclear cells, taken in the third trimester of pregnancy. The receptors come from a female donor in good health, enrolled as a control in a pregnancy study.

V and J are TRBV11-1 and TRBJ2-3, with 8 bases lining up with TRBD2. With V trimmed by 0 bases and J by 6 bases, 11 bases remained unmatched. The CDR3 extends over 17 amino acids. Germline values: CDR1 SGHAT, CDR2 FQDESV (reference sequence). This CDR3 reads CASSLARTLAGRDTQYF. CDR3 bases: TGTGCCAGCAGCTTAGCCCGGACCTTAGCGGGGCGGGATACGCAGTATTTT.

CDR3 residues: CASSLMGSLGNEQFF. CDR3 coding DNA: TGTGCCAGCAGCTTAATGGGGAGCTTGGGCAATGAGCAGTTCTTC. This sequence joins TRBV7-3 and TRBJ2-1, with D possibly TRBD2 on 5 matching bases. This CDR3 spans 15 amino acids. Deletions cut 1 base from V and 6 bases from J, with 13 bases between. The V gene's germline CDR1 is SGHTA and CDR2 FQGTGA.

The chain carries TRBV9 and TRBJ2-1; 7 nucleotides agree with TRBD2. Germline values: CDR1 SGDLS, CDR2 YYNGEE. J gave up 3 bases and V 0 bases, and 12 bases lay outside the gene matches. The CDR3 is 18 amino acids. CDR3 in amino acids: CASSVGPPGLLNYNEQFF. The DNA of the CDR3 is TGTGCCAGCAGCGTAGGGCCGCCGGGACTATTAAACTACAATGAGCAGTTCTTC.

The CDR3 DNA is TGTGCCAGCAGCGTAGCAGGGGGCTCTGGCTATGGCTACACCTTC. Its protein product is CASSVAGGSGYGYTF. This chain uses TRBV9 with TRBJ1-2; 8 nucleotides line up with TRBD1. Germline CDR1 SGDLS, CDR2 YYNGEE. J gave up 4 bases and V 0 bases, and 5 bases lay outside the gene matches. The CDR3 sequence is 15 residues long.

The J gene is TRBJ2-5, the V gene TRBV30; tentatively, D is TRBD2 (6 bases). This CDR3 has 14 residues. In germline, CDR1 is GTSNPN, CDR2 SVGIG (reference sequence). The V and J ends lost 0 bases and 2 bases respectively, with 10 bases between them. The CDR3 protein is CAWSVYGRQETQYF. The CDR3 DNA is TGTGCCTGGAGTGTCTACGGGAGACAAGAGACCCAGTACTTC.

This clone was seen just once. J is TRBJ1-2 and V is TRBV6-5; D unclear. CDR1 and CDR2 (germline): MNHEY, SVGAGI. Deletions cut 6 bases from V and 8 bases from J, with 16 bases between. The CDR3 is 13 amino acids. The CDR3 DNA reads TGTGCCAGCAGACGCAGCGCCCTAGGAGGCTACACCTTC. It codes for CASRRSALGGYTF.

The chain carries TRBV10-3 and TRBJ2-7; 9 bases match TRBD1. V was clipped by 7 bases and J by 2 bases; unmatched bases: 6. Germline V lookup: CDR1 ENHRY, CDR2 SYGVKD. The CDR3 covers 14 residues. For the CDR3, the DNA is TGTGCCATCACCAAAGGGACAGGGACCTACGAGCAGTACTTC. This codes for CAITKGTGTYEQYF.

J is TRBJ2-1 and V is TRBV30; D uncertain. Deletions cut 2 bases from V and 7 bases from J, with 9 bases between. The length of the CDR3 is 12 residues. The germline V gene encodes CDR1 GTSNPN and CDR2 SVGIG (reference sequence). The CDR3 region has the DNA TGTGCCTGGAGTCCTAGAAAGAATGAGCAGTTCTTC. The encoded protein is CAWSPRKNEQFF.

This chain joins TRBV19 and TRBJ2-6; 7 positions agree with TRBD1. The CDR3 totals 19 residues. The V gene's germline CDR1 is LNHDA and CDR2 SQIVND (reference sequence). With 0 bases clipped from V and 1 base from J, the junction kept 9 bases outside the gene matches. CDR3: CASSIDSTGTPSGANVLTF. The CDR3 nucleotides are TGTGCCAGTAGTATAGATTCGACAGGGACACCGTCTGGGGCCAACGTCCTGACTTTC.

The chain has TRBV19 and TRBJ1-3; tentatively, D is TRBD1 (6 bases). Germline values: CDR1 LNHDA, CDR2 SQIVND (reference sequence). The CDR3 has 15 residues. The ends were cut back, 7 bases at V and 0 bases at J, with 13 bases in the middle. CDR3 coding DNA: TGTGCCAGTATCATGAGGGGGTTCTCTGGAAACACCATATATTTT. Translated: CASIMRGFSGNTIYF.

CDR3 in amino acids: CASSIVGTSGAVNEQFF. DNA of the CDR3: TGTGCCAGTAGTATAGTGGGGACTAGCGGGGCAGTAAATGAGCAGTTCTTC. The chain is built from TRBV19 and TRBJ2-1; TRBD2 matches at 13 bases. Germline CDR1 is LNHDA and CDR2 is SQIVND (reference sequence). The ends lost 1 base at V and 7 bases at J; junction bases unmatched: 7. This CDR3 is built from 17 residues.

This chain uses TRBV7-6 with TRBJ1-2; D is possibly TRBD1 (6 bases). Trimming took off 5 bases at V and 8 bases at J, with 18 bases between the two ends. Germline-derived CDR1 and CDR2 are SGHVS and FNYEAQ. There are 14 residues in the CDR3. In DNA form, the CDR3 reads TGTGCCAGCAGCCCACCCAACAGGGTTGGGGGCTACACCTTC. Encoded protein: CASSPPNRVGGYTF.

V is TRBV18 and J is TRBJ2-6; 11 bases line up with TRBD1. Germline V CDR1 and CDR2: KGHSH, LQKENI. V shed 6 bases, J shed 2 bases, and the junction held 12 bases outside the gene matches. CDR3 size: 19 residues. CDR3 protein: CASSPILGQGAPGANVLTF. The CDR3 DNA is TGTGCCAGCTCGCCAATCCTTGGACAGGGGGCTCCTGGGGCCAACGTCCTGACTTTC.

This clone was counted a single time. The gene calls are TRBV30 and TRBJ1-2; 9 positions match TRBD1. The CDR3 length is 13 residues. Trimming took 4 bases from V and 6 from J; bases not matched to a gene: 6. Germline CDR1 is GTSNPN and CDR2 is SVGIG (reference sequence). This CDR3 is CAWTPGQGHGYTF. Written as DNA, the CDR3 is TGTGCCTGGACCCCGGGACAGGGCCATGGCTACACCTTC.

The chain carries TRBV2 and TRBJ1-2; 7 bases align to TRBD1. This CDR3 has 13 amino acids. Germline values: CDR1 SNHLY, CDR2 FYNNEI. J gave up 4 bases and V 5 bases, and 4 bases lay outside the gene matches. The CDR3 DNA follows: TGTGCCAGCAGTCCAGGACAGGCCTATGGCTACACCTTC. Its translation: CASSPGQAYGYTF. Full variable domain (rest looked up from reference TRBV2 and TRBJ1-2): EPEVTQTPSHQVTQMGQEVILRCVPISNHLYFYWYRQILGQKVEFLVSFYNNEISEKSEIFDDQFSVERPDGSNFTLKIRSTKLEDSAMYFCASSPGQAYGYTFGSGTRLTVV.

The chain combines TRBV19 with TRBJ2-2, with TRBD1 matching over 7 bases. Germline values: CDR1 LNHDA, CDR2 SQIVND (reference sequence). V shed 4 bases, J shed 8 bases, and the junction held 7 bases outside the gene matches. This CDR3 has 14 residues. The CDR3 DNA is TGTGCCAGTAGTACAACAGGGGTGTCAGGGGAGCTGTTTTTT. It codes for CASSTTGVSGELFF.

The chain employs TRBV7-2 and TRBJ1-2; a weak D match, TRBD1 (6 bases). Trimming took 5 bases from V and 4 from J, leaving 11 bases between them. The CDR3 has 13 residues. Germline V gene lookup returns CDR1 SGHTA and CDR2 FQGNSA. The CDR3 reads CASSSRGGYGYTF. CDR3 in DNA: TGTGCCAGCAGCAGCAGGGGCGGCTATGGCTACACCTTC.

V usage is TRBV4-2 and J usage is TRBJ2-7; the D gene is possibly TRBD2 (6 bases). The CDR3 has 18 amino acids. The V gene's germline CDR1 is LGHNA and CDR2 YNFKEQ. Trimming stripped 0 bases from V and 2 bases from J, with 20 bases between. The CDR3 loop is CASSQDARGAVDPYEQYF. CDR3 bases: TGTGCCAGCAGCCAAGACGCCCGCGGGGCTGTTGACCCCTACGAGCAGTACTTC.

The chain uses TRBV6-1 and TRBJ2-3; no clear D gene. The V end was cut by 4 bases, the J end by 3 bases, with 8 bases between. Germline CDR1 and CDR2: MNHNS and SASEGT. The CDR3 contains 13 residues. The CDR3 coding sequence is TGTGCCAGCAGTGGCTACCTTACAGATACGCAGTATTTT. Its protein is CASSGYLTDTQYF.

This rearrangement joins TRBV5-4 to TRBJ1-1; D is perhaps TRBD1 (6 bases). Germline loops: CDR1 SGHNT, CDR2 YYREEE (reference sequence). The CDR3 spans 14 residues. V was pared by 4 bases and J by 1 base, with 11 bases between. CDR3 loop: CASSQKTGNTEAFF. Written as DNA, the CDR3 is TGTGCCAGCAGCCAAAAGACAGGGAACACTGAAGCTTTCTTT.

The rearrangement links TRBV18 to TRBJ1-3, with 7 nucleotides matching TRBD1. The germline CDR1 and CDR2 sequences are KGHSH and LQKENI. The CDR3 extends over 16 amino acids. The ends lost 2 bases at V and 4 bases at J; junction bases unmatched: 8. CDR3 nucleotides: TGTGCCAGCTCACCATCTCGACAGGGTTCAGGAAACACCATATATTTT. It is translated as CASSPSRQGSGNTIYF.

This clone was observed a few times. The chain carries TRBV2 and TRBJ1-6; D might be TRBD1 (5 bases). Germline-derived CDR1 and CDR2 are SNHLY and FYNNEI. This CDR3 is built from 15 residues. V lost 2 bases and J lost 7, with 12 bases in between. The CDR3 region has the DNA TGTGCCAGCAGTGAATCCGGACAAAGAAATTCACCCCTCCACTTT. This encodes CASSESGQRNSPLHF. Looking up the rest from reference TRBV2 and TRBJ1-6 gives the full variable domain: EPEVTQTPSHQVTQMGQEVILRCVPISNHLYFYWYRQILGQKVEFLVSFYNNEISEKSEIFDDQFSVERPDGSNFTLKIRSTKLEDSAMYFCASSESGQRNSPLHFGNGTRLTVT.

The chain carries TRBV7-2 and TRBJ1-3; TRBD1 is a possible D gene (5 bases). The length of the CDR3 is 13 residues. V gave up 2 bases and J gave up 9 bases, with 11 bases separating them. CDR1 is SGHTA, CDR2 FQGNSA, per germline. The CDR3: CASSLLGGGTIYF. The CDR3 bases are TGTGCCAGCAGCTTACTGGGGGGTGGCACCATATATTTT.

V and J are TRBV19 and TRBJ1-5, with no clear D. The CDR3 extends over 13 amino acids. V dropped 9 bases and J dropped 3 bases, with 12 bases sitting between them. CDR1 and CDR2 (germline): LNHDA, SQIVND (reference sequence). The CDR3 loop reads CASTTVNNQPQHF. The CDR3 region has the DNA TGTGCCAGCACCACAGTTAACAATCAGCCCCAGCATTTT.